One and the same sample provided the 31 T cell receptor beta chains below, sequenced in a study of cytomegalovirus exposure and HLA in healthy donors. Use of 60 Vbeta and 13 Jbeta primers characterized the PCR. Libraries were prepared by immunoSEQ multiplex PCR; TCRdb keeps only in-frame clonotypes and omits some of them. The table lists over 75,000 clones, around three quarters of them singletons, with about 3.1% in the top ten. The sequenced material came from PBMCs. Receptors were obtained from a male donor in good health and CMV-seropositive.

This sequence joins TRBV7-2 and TRBJ1-1; D call uncertain. CDR3 size: 15 residues. Germline CDR1 SGHTA, CDR2 FQGNSA. Deletions cut 2 bases from V and 1 base from J, with 11 bases between. This CDR3 reads CASSLMSTSNTEAFF. The CDR3 DNA sequence: TGTGCCAGCAGCTTAATGAGCACTTCGAACACTGAAGCTTTCTTT.

A remark on this clone: The same CDR3 also results from other DNA sequences found in this sample. The J gene is TRBJ1-5, the V gene TRBV6-6, with D possibly being TRBD1 (5 bases). The V end lost 7 bases, the J end lost 4 bases, and 8 bases lay between the germline ends. The length of the CDR3 is 12 residues. Germline V gene sequence: CDR1 MNHNY, CDR2 SVGAGI (reference sequence). CDR3 in amino acids: CASTRANQPQHF. The CDR3 region has the DNA TGTGCCAGCACCAGGGCGAATCAGCCCCAGCATTTT.

V gene TRBV5-6 combines with J gene TRBJ1-2; D is unclear. Germline lookup yields CDR1 SGHDT and CDR2 YYEEEE. V lost 1 base to trimming and J lost 5 bases, with 6 bases between them. This CDR3 has 12 residues. The chain's CDR3 is CASSLWEYGYTF. In DNA, the CDR3 is TGTGCCAGCAGCTTGTGGGAGTATGGCTACACCTTC.

The V call is TRBV5-1, the J call TRBJ1-2, with 9 bases that match TRBD1. This CDR3 is 16 amino acids long. Trimming took 4 bases from V and 0 from J; bases not matched to a gene: 7. Germline V CDR1 and CDR2: SGHRS, YFSETQ. The DNA of the CDR3 is TGCGCCAGCAGCATTGAGGGACAGGGATCTAACTATGGCTACACCTTC. It is translated as CASSIEGQGSNYGYTF.

This chain joins TRBV7-8 and TRBJ1-2, with 7 bases that match TRBD1. Looked up from germline, CDR1 is SGHVS and CDR2 is FQNEAQ. The CDR3 is 16 amino acids. With V trimmed by 7 bases and J by 1 base, 12 bases remained unmatched. CDR3 sequence: CASIPGGDRINYGYTF. The CDR3 DNA is TGTGCCAGCATCCCTGGAGGGGACAGAATTAACTATGGCTACACCTTC.

This clone was seen once. The V call is TRBV5-6, the J call TRBJ2-7, with D unclear. The ends were cut back, 4 bases at V and 0 bases at J, with 14 bases in the middle. CDR3 length: 15 residues. Per the germline V gene, CDR1 is SGHDT and CDR2 is YYEEEE. The DNA of the CDR3 is TGTGCCAGCAGCCCTCCCGGATGGAGCTCCTACGAGCAGTACTTC. Translation gives CASSPPGWSSYEQYF.

About this clone itself: At the DNA level, this CDR3 is encoded by other sequences in the same sample as well. V and J are TRBV5-4 and TRBJ2-5, with TRBD1 identical over 7 bases. The germline V gene has CDR1 SGHNT and CDR2 YYREEE (reference sequence). The CDR3 length is 13 residues. The ends lost 4 bases at V and 2 bases at J; junction bases unmatched: 2. In DNA form, the CDR3 reads TGTGCCAGCAGCCGGGACAGTCAAGAGACCCAGTACTTC. Its protein is CASSRDSQETQYF.

This chain joins TRBV9 and TRBJ2-6, with D possibly matching TRBD2 (5 bases). This CDR3 comprises 16 residues. In germline, CDR1 is SGDLS, CDR2 YYNGEE. Trimming left V 0 bases short and J 2 bases short, with 9 bases between. The CDR3 DNA reads as TGTGCCAGCAGCGTAGCCACCGGGGCTGGGGCCAACGTCCTGACTTTC. Its protein product is CASSVATGAGANVLTF.

J is TRBJ1-2 and V is TRBV4-1, with D maybe TRBD1 (5 bases). The CDR3 totals 13 residues. Looked up from germline, CDR1 is MGHRA and CDR2 is YSYEKL. Trimming removed 0 bases from V and 8 bases from J, with 10 bases in between. The CDR3 region has the DNA TGCGCCAGCAGCCAAGACAGGGCATTAGGCTACACCTTC. Its protein product is CASSQDRALGYTF.

This clone showed up just a few times. The V call is TRBV5-1, the J call TRBJ1-2; 11 nucleotides match TRBD1. The CDR3 consists of 15 residues. V dropped 5 bases and J dropped 4; count of bases not matched to a gene: 7. Germline V CDR1 and CDR2: SGHRS, YFSETQ. CDR3 bases: TGCGCCAGCAGTCTGGACAGGGGGCACGGCTATGGCTACACCTTC. As protein: CASSLDRGHGYGYTF.

In this sample, this clone turned up once. The chain joins TRBV12-5 to TRBJ1-2, with 8 bases that match TRBD1. The CDR3 extends over 15 amino acids. V lost 7 bases, J lost 4 bases, and 11 bases stayed unmatched. Germline values: CDR1 LGHNT, CDR2 FRNRAP. For the CDR3, the DNA is TGTGCTAGTGTTCGGGGGGCAGGGGGCGTCTATGGCTACACCTTC. Translation: CASVRGAGGVYGYTF.

This rearrangement joins TRBV5-4 to TRBJ2-7, with 9 bases fitting TRBD1. CDR3 length: 14 residues. With 4 bases clipped from V and 6 bases from J, the junction kept 8 bases outside the gene matches. Germline loops: CDR1 SGHNT, CDR2 YYREEE (reference sequence). This CDR3 is CASSDRDRDPEQYF. The CDR3 DNA reads as TGTGCCAGCAGCGACCGGGACAGGGACCCCGAGCAGTACTTC.

J is TRBJ1-5 and V is TRBV7-6; D gene uncertain. The V end lost 1 base, the J end lost 3 bases, and 4 bases lay between the germline ends. Germline assignment: CDR1 SGHVS and CDR2 FNYEAQ. CDR3 length: 13 amino acids. The CDR3 region has the DNA TGTGCCAGCAGCTTAGGACACAATCAGCCCCAGCATTTT. This sequence encodes CASSLGHNQPQHF.

The V gene is TRBV6-5, the J gene TRBJ1-6; D is undetermined. In germline, CDR1 is MNHEY, CDR2 SVGAGI. This CDR3 contains 14 residues. Trimming took off 0 bases at V and 6 bases at J, with 6 bases between the two ends. CDR3 in DNA: TGTGCCAGCAGTTACTCGAGGATTAATTCACCCCTCCACTTT. It yields the protein CASSYSRINSPLHF.

The chain couples TRBV4-1 to TRBJ1-1; D not resolved. This CDR3 is 13 amino acids long. In germline, CDR1 is MGHRA, CDR2 YSYEKL. Trimming stripped 3 bases from V and 1 base from J, with 6 bases between. The CDR3 region is CASSQSWNTEAFF. The CDR3 DNA is TGCGCCAGCAGCCAGTCATGGAACACTGAAGCTTTCTTT.

The rearrangement joins TRBV7-9 to TRBJ1-5, with D perhaps TRBD1 (5 bases). This CDR3 is 14 amino acids long. Trimming pared 11 bases from V and 2 bases from J, leaving 16 bases between. Germline CDR1 and CDR2: SEHNR and FQNEAQ (reference sequence). The CDR3 here is CACQPGAGNQPQHF. CDR3 bases: TGTGCCTGCCAACCTGGGGCGGGCAATCAGCCCCAGCATTTT.

The chain uses TRBV5-1 and TRBJ2-5, with D unclear. The J call may be wrong; the DNA end is better matched by TRBJ2-7. The CDR3 totals 13 residues. Germline CDR1 and CDR2: SGHRS and YFSETQ. As DNA, the CDR3 is TGCGCCAGCAGCTTGGCCGGTCTCTACGAGCAGTACTTC. Encoded protein: CASSLAGLYEQYF.

This chain links TRBV19 with TRBJ1-1; 8 bases align to TRBD1. The CDR3 is 17 residues long. The V and J ends lost 2 bases and 1 base, in that order; junction bases with no gene match: 9. The V gene's germline CDR1 is LNHDA and CDR2 SQIVND (reference sequence). CDR3: CASSIRLPGTGNTEAFF. DNA of the CDR3: TGTGCCAGTAGTATAAGGCTTCCCGGGACAGGGAACACTGAAGCTTTCTTT.

V usage is TRBV11-2 and J usage is TRBJ2-1; D gene uncertain. The CDR3 runs to 13 residues. V was trimmed by 0 bases and J by 7 bases, leaving 7 bases between them. Germline V gene data show CDR1 as SGHAT and CDR2 as FQNNGV. The CDR3 loop reads CASSLELRNEQFF. The CDR3, as DNA: TGTGCCAGCAGCTTAGAGTTGAGGAATGAGCAGTTCTTC. The full variable domain, in which reference TRBV11-2 and TRBJ2-1 provide the parts outside the CDR3, is EAGVAQSPRYKIIEKRQSVAFWCNPISGHATLYWYQQILGQGPKLLIQFQNNGVVDDSQLPKDRFSAERLKGVDSTLKIQPAKLEDSAVYLCASSLELRNEQFFGPGTRLTVL.

The gene calls are TRBV30 and TRBJ1-3; 7 bases line up with TRBD1. The trim removed 1 base at V and 4 bases at J, leaving 4 bases unmatched. Germline CDR1 GTSNPN, CDR2 SVGIG (reference sequence). This CDR3 spans 14 amino acids. CDR3 amino acids: CAWSGRGRGNTIYF. CDR3 bases: TGTGCCTGGAGTGGTAGGGGGCGAGGAAACACCATATATTTT.

The chain employs TRBV10-3 and TRBJ2-5; 8 positions agree with TRBD2. The CDR3 spans 14 residues. Per germline, CDR1 ENHRY and CDR2 SYGVKD. J lost 1 base, V lost 4 bases, and 2 bases had no gene match. CDR3 sequence: CAISAAGVQETQYF. The CDR3 nucleotides are TGTGCCATCAGTGCAGCGGGGGTCCAAGAGACCCAGTACTTC.

This clone was seen a single time. This rearrangement joins TRBV5-1 to TRBJ2-1, with 10 bases identical to TRBD2. The CDR3 is 17 residues long. Germline assignment: CDR1 SGHRS and CDR2 YFSETQ. After removal of 0 bases from V and 4 bases from J, the junction contained 7 bases not matched to a gene. The CDR3 loop is CASSLGSAGGRYNEQFF. Here the CDR3 DNA reads TGCGCCAGCAGCTTGGGTTCAGCGGGGGGGAGGTACAATGAGCAGTTCTTC.

The chain links TRBV19 to TRBJ2-1, with a possible D match to TRBD2 (5 bases). Germline loops: CDR1 LNHDA, CDR2 SQIVND (reference sequence). V shed 6 bases and J shed 8 bases, with 8 bases lying between them. This CDR3 contains 11 residues. For the CDR3, the DNA is TGTGCCAGTAGCCTGAGGGATGAGCAGTTCTTC. Amino acid sequence: CASSLRDEQFF.

In DNA form, the CDR3 reads TGTGCCAGCAGCGTTCAAAGAAACATGGACGAGCAGTACTTC. Translation gives CASSVQRNMDEQYF. The chain uses TRBV2 and TRBJ2-7, with D unresolved. Trimming left V 6 bases short and J 5 bases short, with 17 bases between. The CDR3 length is 14 residues. Germline-derived CDR1 and CDR2 are SNHLY and FYNNEI.

CDR3 sequence: CASSPGQGLNEKLFF. The CDR3 DNA is TGCGCCAGCAGCCCGGGACAGGGTCTTAATGAAAAACTGTTTTTT. This chain links TRBV5-1 with TRBJ1-4, with TRBD1 identical over 9 bases. Germline V lookup: CDR1 SGHRS, CDR2 YFSETQ. The CDR3 is made up of 15 amino acids. J was trimmed by 4 bases and V by 4 bases; bases with no gene match: 5.

The chain is built from TRBV27 and TRBJ2-1, with TRBD1 matching 9 bases. From germline, CDR1 is MNHEY and CDR2 SMNVEV (reference sequence). V was clipped by 7 bases and J by 7 bases; unmatched bases: 14. The CDR3 covers 16 residues. CDR3 DNA sequence: TGTGCCAGCACTACCTGGGACAGGGCCCGGGGTAATGAGCAGTTCTTC. Protein product: CASTTWDRARGNEQFF.

The chain combines TRBV19 with TRBJ2-4; D is unresolved. Germline CDR1 reads LNHDA; CDR2 reads SQIVND (reference sequence). V was clipped by 3 bases and J by 1 base, with 13 bases between them. This CDR3 contains 16 residues. The CDR3 spells CASSIGGSLAKNIQYF. For the CDR3, the DNA is TGTGCCAGTAGTATTGGCGGCAGCCTGGCCAAAAACATTCAGTACTTC.

This clone came up a few times. The CDR3 DNA follows: TGTGCCTGGAGTCGAGGAGATGAACGGCGGGGGAGCTCCTACGAGCAGTACTTC. This sequence encodes CAWSRGDERRGSSYEQYF. This chain connects TRBV30 to TRBJ2-7, with 7 nucleotides matching TRBD2. Germline-derived CDR1 and CDR2 are GTSNPN and SVGIG (reference sequence). J gave up 0 bases and V 2 bases, and 16 bases lay outside the gene matches. CDR3 length: 18 amino acids.

The count of this clone is one. The V gene is TRBV4-1, the J gene TRBJ2-7, with 7 positions matching TRBD1. Trimming took 4 bases from V and 0 from J; bases not matched to a gene: 3. The CDR3 covers 14 residues. Germline V gene sequence: CDR1 MGHRA, CDR2 YSYEKL. In nucleotides, the CDR3 is TGCGCCAGCAGCCCCAGGGGGAGCTCCTACGAGCAGTACTTC. It translates to CASSPRGSSYEQYF.

This chain links TRBV19 with TRBJ1-1, with D tentatively TRBD1 (5 bases). The CDR3 runs to 16 residues. Germline V lookup: CDR1 LNHDA, CDR2 SQIVND (reference sequence). Trimming took off 3 bases at V and 0 bases at J, with 14 bases between the two ends. The CDR3 loop reads CASSILTASMNTEAFF. DNA for the CDR3: TGTGCCAGTAGTATTCTGACAGCATCCATGAACACTGAAGCTTTCTTT.

The V gene is TRBV5-6, the J gene TRBJ1-5; TRBD1 matches at 12 bases. The CDR3 totals 15 residues. J was trimmed by 6 bases and V by 6 bases; bases with no gene match: 7. Germline lookup yields CDR1 SGHDT and CDR2 YYEEEE. CDR3 sequence (DNA): TGTGCCAGCACCCTAGGGACAGGGGGCTTTCAGCCCCAGCATTTT. Protein sequence: CASTLGTGGFQPQHF. The complete variable domain, with remaining parts taken from reference TRBV5-6 and TRBJ1-5, reads DAGVTQSPTHLIKTRGQQVTLRCSPKSGHDTVSWYQQALGQGPQFIFQYYEEEERQRGNFPDRFSGHQFPNYSSELNVNALLLGDSALYLCASTLGTGGFQPQHFGDGTRLSIL.